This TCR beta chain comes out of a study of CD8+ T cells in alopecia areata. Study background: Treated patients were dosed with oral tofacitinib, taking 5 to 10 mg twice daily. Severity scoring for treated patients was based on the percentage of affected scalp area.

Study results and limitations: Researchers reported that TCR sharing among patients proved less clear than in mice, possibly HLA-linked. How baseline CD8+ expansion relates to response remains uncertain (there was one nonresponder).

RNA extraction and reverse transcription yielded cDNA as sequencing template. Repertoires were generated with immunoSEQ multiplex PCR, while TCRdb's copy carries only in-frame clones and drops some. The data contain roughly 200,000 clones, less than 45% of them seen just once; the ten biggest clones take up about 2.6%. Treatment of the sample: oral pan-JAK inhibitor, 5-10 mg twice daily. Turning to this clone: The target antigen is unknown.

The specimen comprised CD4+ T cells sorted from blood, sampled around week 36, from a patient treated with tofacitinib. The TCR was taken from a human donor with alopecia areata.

CDR3 sequence: CASRGTSGPFHPELFF. Written as DNA, the CDR3 is TGTGCCAGCAGGGGAACTAGCGGCCCCTTCCACCCGGAGCTGTTTTTT. The chain recombines TRBV27 with TRBJ2-2, with 8 bases lining up with TRBD2. The CDR3 runs 16 residues. The germline V gene has CDR1 MNHEY and CDR2 SMNVEV (reference sequence). V lost 6 bases, J lost 10 bases, and 16 bases stayed unmatched.